This T cell receptor beta chain was obtained from a study of T cells after yellow fever vaccination. This clonotype was observed a few times. CDR1 MNHEY and CDR2 SVGAGI come from the germline V gene. The CDR3 covers 13 residues. Trimming cost V 2 bases and J 5 bases, with 7 bases left between them. TCRdb redid the calling of the 5' RACE reads with MiXCR, one entry per CDR3 protein. The sample contains 400,000 or so distinct CDR3 sequences, roughly a sixth of which appear only once. Sequencing was performed on PBMCs, taken before the yellow fever booster vaccination. The TCR originated in a man between 18 and 35 years old who received the YFV17D yellow fever vaccine. This rearrangement joins TRBV6-5 to TRBJ2-1, with a possible D match to TRBD2 (5 bases). The CDR3 here is CASSYGGDNEQFF. The CDR3 bases are TGTGCCAGCAGTTACGGAGGAGACAATGAGCAGTTCTTC.